This T cell receptor beta chain derives from a study of blood T cell repertoires in COVID-19. In the original processing: Amplification of reference gene primers was used by the study to estimate nucleated cell counts. Sequencing used immunoSEQ multiplex PCR; TCRdb keeps in-frame clones, though not all of them. V, J and clone size are taken as reported in that table, and D and trimming were inferred from the DNA itself. The sample records over 200,000 clones, around 90% being singletons. Unmatched junction bases numbered 9, after V lost 4 bases and J lost 0 bases. Per germline, CDR1 LNHNV and CDR2 YYDKDF (reference sequence). The CDR3 runs to 18 residues.

The chain links TRBV15 to TRBJ2-1, with 10 bases lining up with TRBD1. The material sequenced was peripheral blood. The TCR was taken from a man aged 60 to 75 who had recovered from COVID-19. The CDR3 DNA follows: TGTGCCACCAGCACGGACAGGGGGGTTGTAAGCTCCTACAATGAGCAGTTCTTC. Translation gives CATSTDRGVVSSYNEQFF.